This T cell receptor (beta chain) came from a study of blood T cells in healthy people across ages. Notes on this clonotype: Its antigen is unknown.

Study-level findings and limits: It was the long-lived donors that had more naive CD4+ cells and higher diversity than aged donors.

Sample-barcoded 5' priming and a J-beta primer mix drove a second PCR of about 7 to 12 cycles. Unique molecular identifiers of 12 random nucleotides labeled each cDNA. TCRdb recomputed calls from the 5' RACE reads with MiXCR, one row per CDR3 protein. Found here are approximately 1.5 million distinct CDR3 sequences, 30% to 35% of them singletons; the top ten hold approximately 10%. Every donor contributed roughly 11 milliliters of peripheral blood by blood draw. V lost 6 bases to trimming and J lost 4 bases; unmatched junction nucleotides: 11. The CDR3 is 16 amino acids. CDR1 and CDR2 (germline): SGHVS, FQNEAQ.

The material sequenced was blood. The chain combines TRBV7-8 with TRBJ2-5, with 10 bases aligning to TRBD2. The sequence was obtained from a woman in her 30s in good health. CDR3 in amino acids: CASSPWSGGAGETQYF. In nucleotides, the CDR3 is TGTGCCAGCAGTCCTTGGAGCGGGGGGGCCGGAGAGACCCAGTACTTC.